These 19 T cell receptor beta chains were sequenced from one sample in a study of blood T cell repertoires in COVID-19. TCRdb keeps only in-frame clones here, not all; method: immunoSEQ multiplex PCR. The sample shows roughly 200,000 clones, 70% to 90% of them seen only once. Sequencing was done on a sample of peripheral blood. Receptor source: a man aged 55 to 70 with acute or convalescent COVID-19.

V is TRBV7-3 and J is TRBJ2-7, with 9 bases aligning to TRBD2. V lost 1 base, J lost 2 bases, and 3 bases stayed unmatched. The CDR3 covers 15 residues. CDR1 is SGHTA and CDR2 is FQGTGA in the germline V gene. The CDR3 region is CASSLSSGSPYEQYF. The CDR3 nucleotides are TGTGCCAGCAGCTTAAGTAGCGGGAGCCCCTACGAGCAGTACTTC.

This chain links TRBV6-2 or TRBV6-3 with TRBJ2-5; a possible D gene is TRBD2 (6 bases). The germline V gene encodes CDR1 MNHEY and CDR2 SVGEGT. Trimming left V 0 bases short and J 0 bases short, with 23 bases between. The CDR3 has 20 amino acids. The CDR3 sequence is CASSYSLGFAGRSYQETQYF. The CDR3 coding sequence is TGTGCCAGCAGTTACTCGTTGGGATTTGCGGGAAGATCCTACCAAGAGACCCAGTACTTC.

The rearrangement joins TRBV18 to TRBJ2-6, with D possibly matching TRBD2 (6 bases). V was cut by 3 bases and J by 0 bases, with 15 bases left in between. This CDR3 comprises 18 residues. Germline V gene lookup returns CDR1 KGHSH and CDR2 LQKENI. In nucleotides, the CDR3 is TGTGCCAGCTCACCGTTCGTAGCGGAGAGCTCTGGGGCCAACGTCCTGACTTTC. This sequence encodes CASSPFVAESSGANVLTF.

This clone has only a few counts. The chain links TRBV25-1 to TRBJ1-3, with a possible D match to TRBD1 (6 bases). CDR1 and CDR2 from the germline V gene are MGHDK and SYGVNS. The V and J ends lost 3 bases and 8 bases respectively, with 14 bases between them. The CDR3 is made up of 14 amino acids. The CDR3 DNA follows: TGTGCCAGCAGTGATACAGGGTTTAGGGACACCATATATTTT. Translated, it gives CASSDTGFRDTIYF.

This clone was detected once. The chain has TRBV7-6 and TRBJ2-5; D possibly corresponds to TRBD2 (6 bases). CDR3 size: 15 residues. The germline V gene encodes CDR1 SGHVS and CDR2 FNYEAQ. V lost 5 bases and J lost 4, with 17 bases in between. In DNA, the CDR3 is TGTGCCAGCAGCCGTCGGGGCCGGGAGCCAGAGACCCAGTACTTC. Protein product: CASSRRGREPETQYF.

This sequence joins TRBV14 and TRBJ2-2, with 7 bases identical to TRBD1. The CDR3 is made up of 14 amino acids. Germline CDR1 reads SGHDN; CDR2 reads FVKESK. V shed 4 bases and J 9 bases; nucleotides not matched to a gene: 8. The CDR3 reads CASSRDSSSRELFF. The CDR3 DNA follows: TGTGCCAGCAGCCGGGACAGCTCCTCCCGGGAGCTGTTTTTT.

This chain joins TRBV14 and TRBJ2-6; D is ambiguous. Germline V lookup: CDR1 SGHDN, CDR2 FVKESK. This CDR3 has 14 residues. Trimming shortened V by 3 bases and J by 6 bases, and 9 bases separated the two germline ends. The CDR3 DNA follows: TGTGCCAGCAGCCATCTCGGTGTGGCCAACGTCCTGACTTTC. Protein: CASSHLGVANVLTF.

This sequence joins TRBV6-5 and TRBJ1-1; TRBD1 might be the D (5 bases). V was clipped by 6 bases and J by 5 bases, with 19 bases between them. The germline V gene encodes CDR1 MNHEY and CDR2 SVGAGI. The CDR3 consists of 15 residues. CDR3 bases: TGTGCCAGCAGCCACACTCAGGGAGGCGGTACTGAAGCTTTCTTT. Translation gives CASSHTQGGGTEAFF.

The rearrangement links TRBV7-9 to TRBJ2-3; D is unclear. Per the germline V gene, CDR1 is SEHNR and CDR2 is FQNEAQ (reference sequence). CDR3 size: 13 residues. Trimming stripped 3 bases from V and 3 bases from J, with 7 bases between. CDR3 nucleotide sequence: TGTGCCAGCAGCTTCTCGACAACAGATACGCAGTATTTT. Its protein is CASSFSTTDTQYF.

The CDR3 loop reads CASSQPSGASGRRGEQFF. The CDR3 region has the DNA TGTGCCAGCAGCCAACCCTCCGGGGCTAGCGGGAGGCGGGGTGAGCAGTTCTTC. This chain connects TRBV4-2 to TRBJ2-1; TRBD2 matches at 11 bases. Germline CDR1 and CDR2: LGHNA and YNFKEQ. Trimming took 2 bases from V and 9 from J; bases not matched to a gene: 15. This CDR3 is built from 18 residues.

This clone was observed once. The chain couples TRBV5-4 to TRBJ2-4, with TRBD2 matching 11 bases. The CDR3 runs to 17 residues. The V gene end was trimmed by 2 bases and the J gene end by 8 bases; junction bases not matched to a gene: 12. Looked up from germline, CDR1 is SGHNT and CDR2 is YYREEE (reference sequence). CDR3 loop: CASSFSRGTSGGDIQYF. Written as DNA, the CDR3 is TGTGCCAGCAGCTTTTCCCGCGGGACTAGCGGCGGAGACATTCAGTACTTC.

This rearrangement joins TRBV7-2 to TRBJ2-2, with 9 bases lining up with TRBD2. Germline values: CDR1 SGHTA, CDR2 FQGNSA. V lost 5 bases to trimming and J lost 7 bases; unmatched junction nucleotides: 14. The CDR3 totals 17 residues. The CDR3 bases are TGTGCCAGCAGCCCCTCCCGGAGCGGGAGGATCCTCGGGGAGCTGTTTTTT. It encodes CASSPSRSGRILGELFF.

The chain joins TRBV24-1 to TRBJ2-7; 7 positions match TRBD2. The V gene end was trimmed by 1 base and the J gene end by 4 bases; junction bases not matched to a gene: 12. The length of the CDR3 is 17 residues. Germline-derived CDR1 and CDR2 are KGHDR and SFDVKD. CDR3 in amino acids: CATSDLRDVGGSYEQYF. The CDR3 region has the DNA TGTGCCACCAGTGATTTAAGGGACGTGGGCGGGAGTTACGAGCAGTACTTC.

The chain employs TRBV19 and TRBJ1-5; 7 bases agree with TRBD1. CDR1 LNHDA and CDR2 SQIVND come from the germline V gene (reference sequence). This CDR3 has 13 amino acids. V lost 7 bases to trimming and J lost 4 bases; unmatched junction nucleotides: 4. In DNA form, the CDR3 reads TGTGCCAGTAAGCCGGGACAGAATCAGCCCCAGCATTTT. This gives the protein CASKPGQNQPQHF.

V is TRBV24-1 and J is TRBJ2-1; D gene unclear. Trimming stripped 4 bases from V and 6 bases from J, with 9 bases between. This CDR3 comprises 13 residues. Germline loops: CDR1 KGHDR, CDR2 SFDVKD. The CDR3 DNA follows: TGTGCCACCAGTGACCCCTTGAGCAATGAGCAGTTCTTC. This sequence encodes CATSDPLSNEQFF.

On this clone: A junction end diverges from the germline sequence, so it may reflect a read error. The chain links TRBV7-7 to TRBJ1-2; tentative D call: TRBD1 (5 bases). Germline assignment: CDR1 SSHAT and CDR2 FNYEAQ (reference sequence). The CDR3 is made up of 13 amino acids. The CDR3 is CASSPGLSHGYTF. The CDR3 DNA is TGTGCTAGCAGCCCGGGACTATCCCATGGCTACACCTTC.

This clone has just one count. V gene TRBV4-2 combines with J gene TRBJ2-7; 15 bases are shared with TRBD2. From germline, CDR1 is LGHNA and CDR2 YNFKEQ. The V segment lost 1 base and the J segment 1 base; nucleotides outside the gene matches: 5. The CDR3 is 18 amino acids. Here the CDR3 reads CASSQAPGLAGGSYEQYF. DNA for the CDR3: TGTGCCAGCAGCCAAGCCCCCGGACTAGCGGGAGGGTCCTACGAGCAGTACTTC.

J is TRBJ2-7 and V is TRBV2; TRBD2 is a possible D gene (5 bases). Germline CDR1 reads SNHLY; CDR2 reads FYNNEI. The V gene lost 8 bases and the J gene lost 3 bases, with 11 bases spanning the gap. This CDR3 has 12 residues. CDR3 DNA sequence: TGTGCCAGCGAGGGCTCCAACTACGAGCAGTACTTC. The encoded protein is CASEGSNYEQYF.

The gene calls are TRBV19 and TRBJ2-6; perhaps TRBD2 as D (7 bases). Germline V CDR1 and CDR2: LNHDA, SQIVND (reference sequence). The CDR3 is 16 amino acids. V was shortened by 8 bases and J by 2 bases, with 16 bases between the two germline ends. The CDR3 is CASVGGATPGANVLTF. The DNA for the CDR3 is TGTGCCAGTGTAGGGGGGGCGACACCTGGGGCCAACGTCCTGACTTTC.